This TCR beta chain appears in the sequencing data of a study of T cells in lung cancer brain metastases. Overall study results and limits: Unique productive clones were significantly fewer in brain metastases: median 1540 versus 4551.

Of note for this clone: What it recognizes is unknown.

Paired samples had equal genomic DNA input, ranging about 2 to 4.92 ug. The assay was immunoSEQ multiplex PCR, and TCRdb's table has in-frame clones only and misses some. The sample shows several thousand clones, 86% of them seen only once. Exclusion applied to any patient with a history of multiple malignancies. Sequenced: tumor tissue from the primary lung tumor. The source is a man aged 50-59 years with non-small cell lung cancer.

Here the CDR3 reads CASSPTTGARTGELFF. As DNA, the CDR3 is TGTGCCAGCAGCCCAACGACAGGGGCCCGCACCGGGGAGCTGTTTTTT. The rearrangement links TRBV9 to TRBJ2-2; the match to TRBD1 covers 8 bases. Trimming at V came to 4 bases and at J to 4 bases, leaving 9 bases not matched to a gene. CDR1 and CDR2 (germline): SGDLS, YYNGEE. The CDR3 contains 16 residues.